This is a list of T cell receptor beta chains from one sample in a study of identical twins. TCRdb analysed the 5' RACE reads with MiXCR anew, one entry per CDR3 protein. This table has over 500,000 distinct CDR3 sequences, around 20% appearing once. These data also featured in a second study, about T cells expressing NK-cell markers.

The specimen sequenced was CD4+ T cells sorted from blood. The receptors were gathered from a woman under 30 in good health. CDR3s include the opening cysteine and the closing phenylalanine or tryptophan. Fields, in order: D gene, J gene, clone size, CDR3 length, V gene, CDR3 protein, CDR3 DNA. A D gene is named only where the DNA matches it firmly. The size entry is marked missing in some rows and otherwise reads once, few, many or a size class.

.	TRBJ1-1	.	14	TRBV7-9	CASSVFQLNTEAFF	TGTGCCAGCAGCGTGTTTCAGCTGAACACTGAAGCTTTCTTT
.	TRBJ2-3	.	15	TRBV11-2	CASSLDLSRVDTQYF	TGTGCCAGCAGCTTAGATTTGTCCCGGGTGGATACGCAGTATTTT
.	TRBJ2-7	.	15	TRBV20-1	CSAASPSGSNYEQYF	TGCAGTGCCGCGAGTCCGAGCGGCTCAAACTACGAGCAGTACTTC
.	TRBJ2-4	few	13	TRBV5-6	CASTQPGGNIQYF	TGTGCCAGCACCCAACCCGGGGGAAACATTCAGTACTTC
.	TRBJ1-2	.	16	TRBV18	CASSPQGRGVDYGYTF	TGTGCCAGCTCACCGCAGGGGAGAGGGGTTGACTATGGCTACACCTTC
.	TRBJ2-3	few	15	TRBV5-6	CASSLLRGRPDTQYF	TGTGCCAGCAGCTTGTTGAGGGGCCGCCCGGATACGCAGTATTTT
.	TRBJ2-3	.	14	TRBV12-5	CASGLGQSTDTQYF	TGTGCTAGTGGTTTGGGGCAGAGCACAGATACGCAGTATTTT
.	TRBJ1-6	.	16	TRBV11-2	CASSLARAGYNSPLHF	TGTGCCAGCAGCTTAGCCAGGGCAGGTTACAATTCACCCCTCCACTTT
.	TRBJ1-1	many	15	TRBV10-3	CAISESSRGNTEAFF	TGTGCCATCAGTGAGTCTAGTCGGGGGAACACTGAAGCTTTCTTT
TRBD2	TRBJ2-2	.	21	TRBV3-1	CASSQRLAGVGFAVETGELFF	TGTGCCAGCAGCCAGAGACTAGCGGGAGTTGGCTTTGCGGTAGAGACCGGGGAGCTGTTTTTT
.	TRBJ2-3	.	15	TRBV24-1	CATSDPTERPDTQYF	TGTGCCACCAGTGATCCCACGGAAAGACCAGATACGCAGTATTTT
.	TRBJ2-3	many	12	TRBV12-3/TRBV12-4	CASSHRTDTQYF	TGTGCCAGCAGTCACCGCACAGATACGCAGTATTTT
.	TRBJ1-4	many	13	TRBV12-3/TRBV12-4	CASSHVNNEKLFF	TGTGCCAGCAGTCACGTGAACAATGAAAAACTGTTTTTT
.	TRBJ1-1	.	16	TRBV6-5	CASSFRQTRMNTEAFF	TGTGCCAGCAGTTTTAGACAGACGAGAATGAACACTGAAGCTTTCTTT
.	TRBJ2-2	once	14	TRBV27	CASSLWSPMGELFF	TGTGCCAGCAGTTTATGGTCGCCTATGGGGGAGCTGTTTTTT
.	TRBJ2-7	.	13	TRBV7-6	CASSLAQRAEQYF	TGTGCCAGCAGCTTAGCGCAGCGGGCCGAGCAGTACTTC
.	TRBJ2-1	few	11	TRBV25-1	CASSELAREFF	TGTGCCAGCAGTGAACTAGCGAGGGAGTTCTTC
.	TRBJ1-1	few	13	TRBV20-1	CSARERGRTEAFF	TGCAGTGCTAGAGAACGAGGAAGGACTGAAGCTTTCTTT
TRBD1	TRBJ1-1	few	15	TRBV6-1	CASSLRGTVNTEAFF	TGTGCCAGCAGCCTAAGGGGGACAGTGAACACTGAAGCTTTCTTT
TRBD1	TRBJ1-1	.	14	TRBV20-1	CSAATGGADTEAFF	TGCAGTGCTGCGACAGGGGGCGCAGACACTGAAGCTTTCTTT
TRBD2	TRBJ2-3	few	18	TRBV20-1	CSAPPRGGAPGSTDTQYF	TGCAGTGCCCCCCCACGCGGGGGGGCCCCCGGGAGCACAGATACGCAGTATTTT
.	TRBJ1-1	once	12	TRBV10-1	CASSESYGEAFF	TGCGCCAGCAGTGAGTCCTATGGGGAAGCTTTCTTT
TRBD2	TRBJ2-1	.	14	TRBV11-3	CASGRGGQYNEQFF	TGTGCCAGTGGGCGGGGGGGCCAATACAATGAGCAGTTCTTC
.	TRBJ1-1	few	13	TRBV6-1	CASRVEKNTEAFF	TGTGCCAGCAGGGTGGAAAAGAACACTGAAGCTTTCTTT
.	TRBJ2-7	few	14	TRBV25-1	CASSPYGFSYEQYF	TGTGCCAGCAGTCCCTATGGATTTTCCTACGAGCAGTACTTC
TRBD1	TRBJ2-7	few	16	TRBV4-3	CASSQLIGTGGQEQYF	TGCGCCAGCAGCCAACTCATAGGGACAGGGGGACAAGAGCAGTACTTC
.	TRBJ2-5	once	13	TRBV7-9	CASSRGTVETQYF	TGTGCCAGCAGCCGCGGGACCGTAGAGACCCAGTACTTC
.	TRBJ1-4	many	14	TRBV12-3/TRBV12-4	CASREGHRSEKLFF	TGTGCCAGCAGAGAGGGACATCGGTCTGAAAAACTGTTTTTT
TRBD1	TRBJ2-1	.	13	TRBV24-1	CATSDYRGGEQFF	TGTGCCACCAGTGATTACAGGGGCGGCGAGCAGTTCTTC
TRBD1	TRBJ2-3	.	14	TRBV24-1	CATSGGGGPDTQYF	TGTGCCACCAGTGGAGGGGGCGGCCCAGATACGCAGTATTTT
TRBD2	TRBJ2-1	.	12	TRBV12-3/TRBV12-4	CASSATSWEQFF	TGTGCCAGCAGTGCGACTAGCTGGGAGCAGTTCTTC
.	TRBJ2-7	.	16	TRBV20-1	CSARDGGELPTYEQYF	TGCAGTGCTAGAGACGGTGGGGAGTTACCAACCTACGAGCAGTACTTC
.	TRBJ1-3	.	13	TRBV27	CASSLTFGNTIYF	TGTGCCAGCAGTTTAACTTTTGGAAACACCATATATTTT
.	TRBJ2-3	few	18	TRBV9	CASSVRTGGGARTDTQYF	TGTGCCAGCAGCGTAAGGACGGGTGGAGGGGCGCGCACAGATACGCAGTATTTT
TRBD1	TRBJ1-1	.	14	TRBV18	CASSPLDREGEAFF	TGTGCCAGCTCACCCCTCGACAGGGAGGGTGAAGCTTTCTTT
TRBD1	TRBJ1-2	few	13	TRBV12-3/TRBV12-4	CATSDRGIYGYTF	TGTGCCACTTCTGACAGGGGCATCTATGGCTACACCTTC
.	TRBJ1-1	once	12	TRBV30	CAWSADYTEAFF	TGTGCCTGGAGTGCGGACTACACTGAAGCTTTCTTT
.	TRBJ2-7	.	13	TRBV3-1	CASSQDPEGEQYF	TGTGCCAGCAGCCAAGACCCGGAGGGGGAGCAGTACTTC
.	TRBJ2-3	.	13	TRBV6-6	CASSHQNTDTQYF	TGTGCCAGCAGCCATCAGAACACAGATACGCAGTATTTT
.	TRBJ2-3	.	14	TRBV29-1	CSVDQGTSTDTQYF	TGCAGCGTTGACCAGGGGACTAGCACAGATACGCAGTATTTT
TRBD1	TRBJ2-3	many	15	TRBV10-3	CAISDRGQQADTQYF	TGTGCCATCAGTGATCGGGGACAGCAGGCAGATACGCAGTATTTT